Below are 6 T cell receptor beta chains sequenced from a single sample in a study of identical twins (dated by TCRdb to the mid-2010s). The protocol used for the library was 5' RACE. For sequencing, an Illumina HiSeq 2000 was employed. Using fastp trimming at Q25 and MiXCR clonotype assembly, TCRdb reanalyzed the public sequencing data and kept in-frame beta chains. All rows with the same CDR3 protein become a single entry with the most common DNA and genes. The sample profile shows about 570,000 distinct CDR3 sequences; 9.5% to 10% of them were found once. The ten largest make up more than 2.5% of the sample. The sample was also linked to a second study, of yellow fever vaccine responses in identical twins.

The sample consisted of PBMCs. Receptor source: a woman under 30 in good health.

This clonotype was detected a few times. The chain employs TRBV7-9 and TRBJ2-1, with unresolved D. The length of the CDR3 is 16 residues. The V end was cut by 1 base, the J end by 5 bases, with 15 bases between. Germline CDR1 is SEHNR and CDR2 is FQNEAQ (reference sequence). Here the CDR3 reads CASSLGLLPPDNEQFF. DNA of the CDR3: TGTGCCAGCAGCTTAGGACTTCTCCCACCAGACAATGAGCAGTTCTTC. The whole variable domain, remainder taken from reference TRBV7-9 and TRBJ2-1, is DTGVSQNPRHKITKRGQNVTFRCDPISEHNRLYWYRQTLGQGPEFLTYFQNEAQLEKSRLLSDRFSAERPKGSFSTLEIQRTEQGDSAMYLCASSLGLLPPDNEQFFGPGTRLTVL.

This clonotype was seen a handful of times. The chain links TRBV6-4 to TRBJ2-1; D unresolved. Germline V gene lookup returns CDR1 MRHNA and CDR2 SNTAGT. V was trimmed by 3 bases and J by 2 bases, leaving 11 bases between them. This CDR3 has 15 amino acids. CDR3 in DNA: TGTGCCAGCAGTGAATCAGTCGGCGCCTACAATGAGCAGTTCTTC. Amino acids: CASSESVGAYNEQFF.

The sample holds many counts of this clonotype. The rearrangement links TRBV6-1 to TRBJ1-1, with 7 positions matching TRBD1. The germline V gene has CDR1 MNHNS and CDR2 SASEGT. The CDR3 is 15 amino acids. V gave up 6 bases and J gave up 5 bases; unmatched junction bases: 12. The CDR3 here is CASRGLGQRETEAFF. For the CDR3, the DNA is TGTGCCAGCAGGGGCCTGGGACAGAGGGAAACTGAAGCTTTCTTT.

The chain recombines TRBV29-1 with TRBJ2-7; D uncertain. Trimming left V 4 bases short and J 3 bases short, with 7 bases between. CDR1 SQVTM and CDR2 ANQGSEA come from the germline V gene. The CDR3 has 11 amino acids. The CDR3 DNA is TGCAGCGTTGGGTCCTTCTACGAGCAGTACTTC. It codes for CSVGSFYEQYF.

CDR3 bases: TGTGCCAGCAGCTCCCGAGGGGGCGAGCAGTACTTC. Translation gives CASSSRGGEQYF. This chain joins TRBV27 and TRBJ2-7; possibly TRBD1 for D (6 bases). V lost 6 bases to trimming and J lost 6 bases, with 12 bases between them. The germline gives CDR1 MNHEY, CDR2 SMNVEV (reference sequence). This CDR3 comprises 12 residues.

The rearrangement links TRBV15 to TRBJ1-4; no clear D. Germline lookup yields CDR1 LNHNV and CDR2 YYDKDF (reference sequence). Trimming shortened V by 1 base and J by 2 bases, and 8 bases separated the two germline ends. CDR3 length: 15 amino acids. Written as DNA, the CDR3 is TGTGCCACCAGCAGAGGGGCAGCCACTAATGAAAAACTGTTTTTT. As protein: CATSRGAATNEKLFF.